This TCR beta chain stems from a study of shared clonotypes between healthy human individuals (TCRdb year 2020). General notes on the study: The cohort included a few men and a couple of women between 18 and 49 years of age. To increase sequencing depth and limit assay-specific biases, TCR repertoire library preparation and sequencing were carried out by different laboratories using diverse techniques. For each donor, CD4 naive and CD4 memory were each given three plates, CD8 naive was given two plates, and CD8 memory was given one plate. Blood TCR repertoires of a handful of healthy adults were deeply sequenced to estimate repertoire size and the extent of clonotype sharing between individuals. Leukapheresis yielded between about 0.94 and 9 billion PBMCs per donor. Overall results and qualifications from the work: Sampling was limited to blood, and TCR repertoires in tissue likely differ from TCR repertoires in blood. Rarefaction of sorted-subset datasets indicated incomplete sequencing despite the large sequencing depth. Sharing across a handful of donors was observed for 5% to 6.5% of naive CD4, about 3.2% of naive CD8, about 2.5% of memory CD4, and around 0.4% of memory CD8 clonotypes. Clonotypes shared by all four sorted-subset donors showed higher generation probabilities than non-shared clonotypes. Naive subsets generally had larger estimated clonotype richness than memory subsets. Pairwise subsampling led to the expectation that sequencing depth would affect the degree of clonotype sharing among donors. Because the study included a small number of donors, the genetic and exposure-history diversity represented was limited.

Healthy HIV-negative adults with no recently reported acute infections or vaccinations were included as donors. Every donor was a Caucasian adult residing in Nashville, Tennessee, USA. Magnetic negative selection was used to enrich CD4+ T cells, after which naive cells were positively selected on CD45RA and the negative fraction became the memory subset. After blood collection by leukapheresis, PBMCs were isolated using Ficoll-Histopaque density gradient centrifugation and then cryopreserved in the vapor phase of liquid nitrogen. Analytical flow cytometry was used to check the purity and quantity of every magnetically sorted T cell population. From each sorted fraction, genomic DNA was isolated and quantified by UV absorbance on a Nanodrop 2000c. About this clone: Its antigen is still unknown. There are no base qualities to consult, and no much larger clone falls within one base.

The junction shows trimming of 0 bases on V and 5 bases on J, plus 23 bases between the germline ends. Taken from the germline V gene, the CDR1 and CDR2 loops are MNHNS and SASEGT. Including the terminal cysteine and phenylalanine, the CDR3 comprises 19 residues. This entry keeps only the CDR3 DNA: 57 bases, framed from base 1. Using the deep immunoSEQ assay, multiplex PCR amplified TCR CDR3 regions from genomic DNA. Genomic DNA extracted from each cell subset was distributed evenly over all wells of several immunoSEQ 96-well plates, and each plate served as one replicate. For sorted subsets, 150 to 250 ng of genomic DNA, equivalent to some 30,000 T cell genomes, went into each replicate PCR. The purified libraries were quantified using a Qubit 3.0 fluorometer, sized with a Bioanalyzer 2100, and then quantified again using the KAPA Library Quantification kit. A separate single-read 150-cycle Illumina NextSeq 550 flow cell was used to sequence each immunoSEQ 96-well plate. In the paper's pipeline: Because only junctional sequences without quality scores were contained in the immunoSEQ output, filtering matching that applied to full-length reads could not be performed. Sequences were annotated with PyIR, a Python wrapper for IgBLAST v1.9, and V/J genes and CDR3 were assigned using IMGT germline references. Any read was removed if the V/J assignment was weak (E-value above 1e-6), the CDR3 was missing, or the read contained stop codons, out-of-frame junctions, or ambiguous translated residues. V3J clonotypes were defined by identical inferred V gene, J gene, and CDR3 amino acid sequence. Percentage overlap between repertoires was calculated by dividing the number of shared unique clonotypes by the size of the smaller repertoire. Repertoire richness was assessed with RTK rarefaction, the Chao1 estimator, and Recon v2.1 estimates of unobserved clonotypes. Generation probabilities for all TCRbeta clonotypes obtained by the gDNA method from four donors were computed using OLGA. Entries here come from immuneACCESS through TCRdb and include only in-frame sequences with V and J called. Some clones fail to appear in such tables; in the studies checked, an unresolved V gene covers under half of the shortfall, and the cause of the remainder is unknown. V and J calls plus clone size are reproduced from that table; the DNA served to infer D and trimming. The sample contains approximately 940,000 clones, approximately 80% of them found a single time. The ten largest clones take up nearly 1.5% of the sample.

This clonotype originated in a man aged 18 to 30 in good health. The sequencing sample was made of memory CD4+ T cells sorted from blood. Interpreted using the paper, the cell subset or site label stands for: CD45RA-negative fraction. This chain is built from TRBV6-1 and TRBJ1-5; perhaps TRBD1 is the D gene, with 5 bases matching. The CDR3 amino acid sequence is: CASSEASGLGPRGDQPQHF. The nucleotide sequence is TGTGCCAGCAGTGAAGCATCTGGGCTGGGACCGCGGGGCGATCAGCCCCAGCATTTT.